What follows are 32 T cell receptor beta chains derived from one specimen sequenced in a study of T cells in localized non-small cell lung cancer. Measured with immunoSEQ multiplex PCR; TCRdb has only the in-frame clones, and not every one. This table holds 23,000 or so clones, about 91% found once. Sequencing used peripheral blood mononuclear cells, obtained before any cancer treatment. The receptors come from a woman aged 40-69 years with stage III lung adenocarcinoma.

J is TRBJ1-3 and V is TRBV7-2; TRBD1 matches at 7 bases. Germline CDR1 reads SGHTA; CDR2 reads FQGNSA. The length of the CDR3 is 14 residues. Trimming at V came to 3 bases and at J to 2 bases, leaving 1 base not matched to a gene. The CDR3 region has the DNA TGTGCCAGCAGCTTCGGACAGGCTGGAAACACCATATATTTT. Translating it yields CASSFGQAGNTIYF.

The V call is TRBV5-1, the J call TRBJ1-1; no clear D gene. This CDR3 spans 13 amino acids. Germline assignment: CDR1 SGHRS and CDR2 YFSETQ. V dropped 4 bases and J dropped 1 base, with 8 bases sitting between them. The CDR3: CASSGVGNTEAFF. As DNA, the CDR3 is TGCGCCAGCAGCGGGGTGGGGAACACTGAAGCTTTCTTT.

The chain is built from TRBV5-8 and TRBJ1-3; 7 bases match TRBD1. Losses at the gene ends were 0 bases for V and 1 base for J; bases not matched to a gene: 4. The CDR3 consists of 16 residues. CDR1 is SGHTS and CDR2 is YDEGEE in the germline V gene. The CDR3 DNA is TGTGCCAGCAGCTTGGCCCCGGGACAGTCTGGAAACACCATATATTTT. It specifies CASSLAPGQSGNTIYF.

CDR3 DNA: TGTGCCAGCAGCTTGGCGCAGGGCAGTAGCACAGATACGCAGTATTTT. It translates to CASSLAQGSSTDTQYF. This rearrangement joins TRBV5-4 to TRBJ2-3, with D perhaps TRBD1 (5 bases). Trimming removed 0 bases from V and 0 bases from J, with 11 bases in between. The CDR3 is 16 amino acids. Germline values: CDR1 SGHNT, CDR2 YYREEE (reference sequence).

This clone appeared a single time. The gene calls are TRBV18 and TRBJ1-6; the D is unclear. Germline loops: CDR1 KGHSH, CDR2 LQKENI. CDR3 length: 15 amino acids. Trimming cost V 6 bases and J 5 bases, with 14 bases left between them. The DNA for the CDR3 is TGTGCCAGCTCGTCGTCCGGGGTGGATAATTCACCCCTCCACTTT. Its protein product is CASSSSGVDNSPLHF.

The V call is TRBV4-3, the J call TRBJ1-2, with D tentatively TRBD1 (6 bases). V was cut by 0 bases and J by 7 bases, with 9 bases left in between. The germline V gene has CDR1 LGHNA and CDR2 YSLEER. The length of the CDR3 is 13 residues. CDR3 DNA: TGCGCCAGCAGCCAAGATATGGGGGCTGGCTACACCTTC. It translates to CASSQDMGAGYTF.

The V and J genes are TRBV6-1 and TRBJ1-2; 7 nucleotides agree with TRBD1. The germline V gene has CDR1 MNHNS and CDR2 SASEGT. CDR3 size: 14 residues. The V segment lost 6 bases and the J segment 5 bases; nucleotides outside the gene matches: 9. In DNA, the CDR3 is TGTGCCAGCAGAGACACAGGGGTTAGGTATGGCTACACCTTC. Amino acid sequence: CASRDTGVRYGYTF.

This CDR3 is CASSPRAGPVEEKLFF. Written as DNA, the CDR3 is TGCGCCAGCAGCCCCCGAGCGGGGCCGGTGGAAGAAAAACTGTTTTTT. V is TRBV5-1 and J is TRBJ1-4, with TRBD1 as a possible D gene (5 bases). The CDR3 has 16 residues. Germline assignment: CDR1 SGHRS and CDR2 YFSETQ. V was cut by 4 bases and J by 8 bases, with 21 bases left in between.

Of note for this clone: This same CDR3 is encoded by further DNA sequences in the sample. The chain combines TRBV19 with TRBJ1-5; no firm D call. This CDR3 contains 15 residues. Germline lookup yields CDR1 LNHDA and CDR2 SQIVND (reference sequence). Trimming took off 5 bases at V and 2 bases at J, with 13 bases between the two ends. CDR3 loop: CASSPGEGRNQPQHF. CDR3 bases: TGTGCCAGTAGTCCCGGCGAGGGTCGCAATCAGCCCCAGCATTTT.

This clone appeared a single time. The rearrangement joins TRBV9 to TRBJ1-3, with 12 nucleotides matching TRBD1. The CDR3 runs 17 residues. Per the germline V gene, CDR1 is SGDLS and CDR2 is YYNGEE. V shed 4 bases and J 1 base; nucleotides not matched to a gene: 6. The CDR3 nucleotides read TGTGCCAGCAGCAGACCGGGACAGGGGGCTTCTGGAAACACCATATATTTT. Amino acid sequence: CASSRPGQGASGNTIYF.

The J gene is TRBJ2-7, the V gene TRBV30, with D perhaps assigned TRBD1 or TRBD2 (5 bases each). The germline V gene encodes CDR1 GTSNPN and CDR2 SVGIG (reference sequence). Trimming shortened V by 3 bases and J by 6 bases, and 15 bases separated the two germline ends. CDR3 length equals 13 residues. The chain's CDR3 is CAWRWDRRVEQYF. In nucleotides, the CDR3 is TGTGCCTGGAGGTGGGACCGAAGAGTCGAGCAGTACTTC.

The V call is TRBV5-1, the J call TRBJ2-1, with a possible D match to TRBD1 (5 bases). V was cut by 2 bases and J by 7 bases, with 7 bases left in between. The CDR3 is 12 amino acids. Germline V CDR1 and CDR2: SGHRS, YFSETQ. The DNA for the CDR3 is TGCGCCAGCAGCTTATCAGGGAATGAGCAGTTCTTC. Amino acid sequence: CASSLSGNEQFF.

The rearrangement uses TRBV6-1 and TRBJ2-1, with D possibly TRBD1 on 5 matching bases. Germline V CDR1 and CDR2: MNHNS, SASEGT. CDR3 size: 14 residues. Trimming removed 2 bases from V and 2 bases from J, with 7 bases in between. The CDR3 protein is CASSERQTYNEQFF. In DNA form, the CDR3 reads TGTGCCAGCAGTGAACGACAGACCTACAATGAGCAGTTCTTC.

The genes are TRBV18 and TRBJ2-5; TRBD1 matches at 7 bases. This CDR3 has 14 residues. Germline CDR1 reads KGHSH; CDR2 reads LQKENI. The V segment lost 4 bases and the J segment 2 bases; nucleotides outside the gene matches: 4. In DNA, the CDR3 is TGTGCCAGCTCACGATGGGACAGTCAAGAGACCCAGTACTTC. It is translated as CASSRWDSQETQYF. Complete variable domain (other parts from reference TRBV18 and TRBJ2-5): NAGVMQNPRHLVRRRGQEARLRCSPMKGHSHVYWYRQLPEEGLKFMVYLQKENIIDESGMPKERFSAEFPKEGPSILRIQQVVRGDSAAYFCASSRWDSQETQYFGPGTRLLVL.

This rearrangement joins TRBV6-1 to TRBJ2-3; 11 nucleotides line up with TRBD2. CDR3 size: 15 residues. J gave up 4 bases and V 7 bases, and 7 bases lay outside the gene matches. Germline CDR1 reads MNHNS; CDR2 reads SASEGT. In DNA form, the CDR3 reads TGTGCCAGCATTGTAGCGGGAGGGTGGTCAGATACGCAGTATTTT. Translated, it gives CASIVAGGWSDTQYF.

The chain links TRBV21-1 to TRBJ2-7; the DNA was not compared with TRBD2, the D call given in the table. TRBV21-1 represents a pseudogene. The CDR3 runs to 14 residues. In DNA form, the CDR3 reads TGTGCCAGCAGCGCCCGGACTCTCTCCTACGAGCAGTACTTC. Amino acids: CASSARTLSYEQYF.

The V gene is TRBV29-1, the J gene TRBJ2-3, with D possibly TRBD2 on 6 matching bases. The V and J ends lost 7 bases and 0 bases respectively, with 20 bases between them. Looked up from germline, CDR1 is SQVTM and CDR2 is ANQGSEA. The CDR3 contains 16 residues. CDR3 sequence reads: CSARGVDAGSTDTQYF. In nucleotides, the CDR3 is TGCAGCGCCCGAGGGGTTGATGCGGGGAGCACAGATACGCAGTATTTT.

The chain links TRBV7-2 to TRBJ2-5; no reliable D call. There are 14 residues in the CDR3. Germline V gives CDR1 SGHTA, CDR2 FQGNSA. V was trimmed by 3 bases and J by 5 bases, leaving 13 bases between them. In DNA, the CDR3 is TGTGCCAGCAGCTTTTCGCGAGCCCAGGAGACCCAGTACTTC. Translating gives CASSFSRAQETQYF.

The gene calls are TRBV6-6 and TRBJ2-1; the D gene is possibly TRBD2 (7 bases). The CDR3 totals 13 residues. V was cut by 7 bases and J by 7 bases, with 14 bases left in between. CDR1 is MNHNY, CDR2 SVGAGI, per germline (reference sequence). CDR3 sequence: CASNPRGANEQFF. CDR3 nucleotides: TGTGCCAGCAATCCCCGGGGGGCGAATGAGCAGTTCTTC.

This chain uses TRBV2 with TRBJ2-6; D might be TRBD1 (6 bases). V dropped 6 bases and J dropped 2 bases, with 11 bases sitting between them. Germline V CDR1 and CDR2: SNHLY, FYNNEI. This CDR3 contains 15 residues. The CDR3 DNA sequence: TGTGCCAGCAGCCTCAGGGGCGCTGGGGCCAACGTCCTGACTTTC. This sequence encodes CASSLRGAGANVLTF.

This chain links TRBV21-1 with TRBJ2-7; TRBD1 reflects the table's D call only, with no check against the DNA. TRBV21-1 is a pseudogene. The CDR3 extends over 16 amino acids. The DNA of the CDR3 is TGTGCCAGCAGCATTGGTATGGACAGGGAGCGCTACGAGCAGTACTTC. This encodes CASSIGMDRERYEQYF.

The chain joins TRBV6-5 to TRBJ2-1, with TRBD1 matching over 7 bases. The CDR3 sequence is 14 residues long. The V and J ends lost 5 bases and 6 bases, in that order; junction bases with no gene match: 7. Per the germline V gene, CDR1 is MNHEY and CDR2 is SVGAGI. The DNA for the CDR3 is TGTGCCAGCAGTACCGAAGGGGGCCGCAATGAGCAGTTCTTC. Translation: CASSTEGGRNEQFF.

A note on this clone: Compared with germline, one end of the junction differs, possibly owing to a read error. The J gene is TRBJ2-1, the V gene TRBV19, with 8 bases aligning to TRBD2. CDR3 length equals 13 residues. Germline V CDR1 and CDR2: LNHDA, SQIVND (reference sequence). The CDR3 sequence is CACSGNYFNEQFF. The CDR3, as DNA: TGTGCCTGTAGCGGGAACTATTTCAATGAGCAGTTCTTC.

This clone was detected only once. J is TRBJ2-7 and V is TRBV7-9, with D perhaps TRBD1 (6 bases). This CDR3 contains 14 residues. With 4 bases removed from V and 2 bases from J, the gap between germline ends came to 12 bases. Germline lookup yields CDR1 SEHNR and CDR2 FQNEAQ (reference sequence). In DNA form, the CDR3 reads TGTGCCAGCAGCTACGCCGGGACACCCTACGAGCAGTACTTC. It encodes CASSYAGTPYEQYF.

A few counts support this clone. V and J are TRBV19 and TRBJ1-4, with 10 positions matching TRBD1. Germline-derived CDR1 and CDR2 are LNHDA and SQIVND (reference sequence). J gave up 7 bases and V 6 bases, and 14 bases lay outside the gene matches. This CDR3 is 17 amino acids long. The CDR3 reads CASRRQGADYGSEKLFF. The CDR3 region has the DNA TGTGCCAGTAGAAGACAGGGGGCCGATTACGGGTCTGAAAAACTGTTTTTT.

The J gene is TRBJ1-2, the V gene TRBV11-2; D remains unclear. This CDR3 is 13 amino acids long. Trimming shortened V by 0 bases and J by 12 bases, and 14 bases separated the two germline ends. Looked up from germline, CDR1 is SGHAT and CDR2 is FQNNGV. CDR3 sequence: CASSLEVGSADTF. DNA for the CDR3: TGTGCCAGCAGCTTAGAGGTAGGGTCGGCGGACACCTTC.

The genes are TRBV10-1 and TRBJ2-1; possibly TRBD1 for D (6 bases). CDR3 size: 15 residues. CDR1 and CDR2 from the germline V gene are WNHNN and SYGVQD (reference sequence). The ends were cut back, 3 bases at V and 0 bases at J, with 9 bases in the middle. The CDR3, as DNA: TGCGCCAGCAGTGAACAGGGAAGCTCCTACAATGAGCAGTTCTTC. It translates to CASSEQGSSYNEQFF.

The chain joins TRBV2 to TRBJ2-5; D might be TRBD2 (5 bases). Germline CDR1 and CDR2: SNHLY and FYNNEI. V was shortened by 8 bases and J by 5 bases, with 9 bases between the two germline ends. This CDR3 contains 11 residues. Written as DNA, the CDR3 is TGTGCCAGCGGGAGCCGGGAGACCCAGTACTTC. Residues: CASGSRETQYF.

V is TRBV2 and J is TRBJ2-5; possibly TRBD1 for D (8 bases). Germline V gene lookup returns CDR1 SNHLY and CDR2 FYNNEI. This CDR3 is built from 16 residues. The germline V and J ends were trimmed by 7 bases and 0 bases, with 18 bases remaining between them. This chain's CDR3 is CASTFDRGGDQETQYF. CDR3 coding DNA: TGTGCCAGCACCTTCGACAGGGGAGGGGACCAAGAGACCCAGTACTTC.

V usage is TRBV6-5 and J usage is TRBJ2-2, with no clear D. The CDR3 has 14 residues. The ends were cut back, 2 bases at V and 3 bases at J, with 7 bases in the middle. Per germline, CDR1 MNHEY and CDR2 SVGAGI. CDR3 region: CASSYGMHTGELFF. The CDR3 coding sequence is TGTGCCAGCAGTTACGGAATGCACACCGGGGAGCTGTTTTTT.

The chain combines TRBV4-1 with TRBJ1-1; unclear D gene. The CDR3 length is 15 residues. V lost 2 bases and J 7 bases, leaving 17 bases between the germline ends. Germline CDR1 reads MGHRA; CDR2 reads YSYEKL. The CDR3 DNA follows: TGCGCCAGCAGCCAACACCCGGGTTTTCTAGGTGAAGCTTTCTTT. It encodes CASSQHPGFLGEAFF.

V is TRBV10-1 and J is TRBJ1-2; D is perhaps TRBD1 (6 bases). Germline lookup yields CDR1 WNHNN and CDR2 SYGVQD (reference sequence). The V and J ends lost 4 bases and 4 bases respectively, with 10 bases between them. The CDR3 is made up of 13 amino acids. The CDR3 loop reads CASSADRSYGYTF. In DNA form, the CDR3 reads TGCGCCAGCAGTGCTGACAGGTCCTATGGCTACACCTTC.